Presented here are 26 T cell receptor beta chains from one specimen sequenced in a study of blood T cell repertoires in COVID-19. TCRdb's copy holds only in-frame clones and misses some; the assay was immunoSEQ multiplex PCR. This table holds 140,000 to 150,000 clones, 80% found once. Source material: peripheral blood. The receptors come from a man aged 70 or older who had recovered from COVID-19.

V is TRBV5-1 and J is TRBJ2-3; 13 positions agree with TRBD2. This CDR3 spans 16 amino acids. Looked up from germline, CDR1 is SGHRS and CDR2 is YFSETQ. The J segment lost 1 base and the V segment lost 4 bases, leaving 3 bases of the junction unmatched. This chain's CDR3 is CASSPGLAGRTDTQYF. For the CDR3, the DNA is TGCGCCAGCAGCCCGGGACTAGCGGGGCGCACAGATACGCAGTATTTT.

The chain combines TRBV6-2 or TRBV6-3 with TRBJ2-1; 10 nucleotides agree with TRBD2. Germline CDR1 is MNHEY and CDR2 is SVGEGT. V was pared by 1 base and J by 7 bases, with 1 base of the junction left unmatched. This CDR3 has 14 amino acids. The CDR3 here is CASSYLLAGNEQFF. For the CDR3, the DNA is TGTGCCAGCAGTTACTTACTAGCGGGAAATGAGCAGTTCTTC.

This clone was seen only a few times. This sequence joins TRBV3-1 (or the pseudogene TRBV3-2) and TRBJ2-1; D unresolved. The V end was cut by 5 bases, the J end by 3 bases, with 14 bases between. The CDR3 is 15 amino acids. In germline, CDR1 is LGHDT, CDR2 YNNKEL (reference sequence). The CDR3 protein is CASSYGWRIYNEQFF. Written as DNA, the CDR3 is TGTGCCAGCAGCTATGGCTGGCGGATCTACAATGAGCAGTTCTTC.

This rearrangement joins TRBV2 to TRBJ2-1, with TRBD1 matching over 7 bases. Looked up from germline, CDR1 is SNHLY and CDR2 is FYNNEI. The CDR3 covers 12 residues. J lost 9 bases, V lost 10 bases, and 9 bases had no gene match. The CDR3 here is CATVKQGSEQFF. DNA of the CDR3: TGTGCCACCGTTAAACAGGGGAGTGAGCAGTTCTTC.

The CDR3 sequence is CATSDPGLAGGLAGELFF. The CDR3 coding sequence is TGTGCCACCAGTGATCCGGGACTAGCGGGAGGGCTTGCCGGGGAGCTGTTTTTT. The chain is built from TRBV24-1 and TRBJ2-2; 16 nucleotides agree with TRBD2. CDR1 and CDR2 from the germline V gene are KGHDR and SFDVKD. This CDR3 spans 18 amino acids. V lost 3 bases and J lost 6; bases outside the gene matches: 6.

The chain recombines TRBV29-1 with TRBJ1-2; 8 nucleotides match TRBD1. Germline-derived CDR1 and CDR2 are SQVTM and ANQGSEA. The CDR3 is 15 residues long. Unmatched junction bases numbered 17, after V lost 7 bases and J lost 7 bases. CDR3: CSALRWGRGLFGYTF. The CDR3 region has the DNA TGCAGCGCCCTACGGTGGGGCAGGGGGCTGTTTGGCTACACCTTC.

The rearrangement links TRBV7-9 to TRBJ2-7; 8 nucleotides agree with TRBD2. The germline CDR1 and CDR2 sequences are SEHNR and FQNEAQ (reference sequence). Losses at the gene ends were 7 bases for V and 3 bases for J; bases not matched to a gene: 5. The CDR3 sequence is 13 residues long. CDR3 region: CASTGGGLYEQYF. The CDR3 nucleotides read TGTGCCAGCACCGGCGGGGGGCTCTACGAGCAGTACTTC.

The rearrangement links TRBV6-5 to TRBJ1-5; D is uncertain. Trimming cost V 7 bases and J 2 bases, with 9 bases left between them. The CDR3 is 13 residues long. Germline V CDR1 and CDR2: MNHEY, SVGAGI. The CDR3 DNA sequence: TGTGCCAGCACCCGGTTTGGCAATCAGCCCCAGCATTTT. Protein: CASTRFGNQPQHF.

The chain joins TRBV18 to TRBJ2-2; TRBD1 matches at 7 bases. From germline, CDR1 is KGHSH and CDR2 LQKENI. The CDR3 totals 17 residues. J lost 6 bases, V lost 3 bases, and 13 bases had no gene match. CDR3 loop: CASSPGIGTAESGELFF. CDR3 bases: TGTGCCAGCTCACCCGGAATTGGGACAGCGGAATCCGGGGAGCTGTTTTTT.

This clone was counted between two and nine times. The rearrangement uses TRBV13 and TRBJ2-7; maybe TRBD2 (6 bases). Germline V gene lookup returns CDR1 PRHDT and CDR2 FYEKMQ (reference sequence). The CDR3 runs to 14 residues. Trimming cost V 0 bases and J 7 bases, with 13 bases left between them. The chain's CDR3 is CASSLGGGLREQYF. The CDR3 nucleotides are TGTGCCAGCAGCTTAGGGGGGGGTTTGAGAGAGCAGTACTTC. Full variable domain (outside the CDR3, taken from reference TRBV13 and TRBJ2-7): AAGVIQSPRHLIKEKRETATLKCYPIPRHDTVYWYQQGPGQDPQFLISFYEKMQSDKGSIPDRFSAQQFSDYHSELNMSSLELGDSALYFCASSLGGGLREQYFGPGTRLTVT.

The chain has TRBV6-5 and TRBJ2-3; D is unresolved. There are 12 residues in the CDR3. V dropped 7 bases and J dropped 3 bases, with 8 bases sitting between them. CDR1 is MNHEY, CDR2 SVGAGI, per germline. CDR3 coding DNA: TGTGCCAGCACGTCGACAACAGATACGCAGTATTTT. Amino acids: CASTSTTDTQYF.

V and J are TRBV7-9 and TRBJ2-7; TRBD2 matches 8 bases. Trimming cost V 0 bases and J 9 bases; bases outside gene matches: 16. This CDR3 is built from 17 residues. CDR1 and CDR2 (germline): SEHNR, FQNEAQ (reference sequence). Here the CDR3 DNA reads TGTGCCAGCAGCTTAGCGCTACGGACTAGCAGCCTAGTGGTGCAGTACTTC. Its protein is CASSLALRTSSLVVQYF.

The chain couples TRBV10-1 to TRBJ2-3; 10 bases line up with TRBD2. CDR1 and CDR2 from the germline V gene are WNHNN and SYGVQD (reference sequence). V trimming: 0 bases; J trimming: 1 base; junction bases outside the gene matches: 1. The CDR3 extends over 16 amino acids. The CDR3 bases are TGCGCCAGCAGTGAGTCGACTAGCGGGCGCACAGATACGCAGTATTTT. Its translation: CASSESTSGRTDTQYF.

This chain links TRBV27 with TRBJ1-2; D may be TRBD1 (6 bases). Germline V gene sequence: CDR1 MNHEY, CDR2 SMNVEV (reference sequence). V was pared by 5 bases and J by 8 bases, with 27 bases between. This CDR3 has 17 amino acids. CDR3 bases: TGTGCCAGCAGTCCACTCCTACAGGCAGGGGAACTGAGAGGCTACACCTTC. Its translation is CASSPLLQAGELRGYTF.

The chain recombines TRBV24-1 with TRBJ2-1; D gene ambiguous. Trimming pared 5 bases from V and 4 bases from J, leaving 17 bases between. CDR3 length equals 16 residues. In germline, CDR1 is KGHDR, CDR2 SFDVKD. This chain's CDR3 is CATSGASVTGYNEQFF. CDR3 sequence (DNA): TGTGCCACCAGTGGGGCGTCGGTGACCGGTTACAATGAGCAGTTCTTC.

The chain recombines TRBV9 with TRBJ2-5, with D unresolved. Germline CDR1 and CDR2: SGDLS and YYNGEE. This CDR3 is built from 13 residues. V gave up 2 bases and J gave up 2 bases, with 7 bases separating them. CDR3 DNA sequence: TGTGCCAGCAGCGTTGGCTGGCAAGAGACCCAGTACTTC. It specifies CASSVGWQETQYF. Together with reference TRBV9 and TRBJ2-5, the CDR3 gives the full variable domain: DSGVTQTPKHLITATGQRVTLRCSPRSGDLSVYWYQQSLDQGLQFLIQYYNGEERAKGNILERFSAQQFPDLHSELNLSSLELGDSALYFCASSVGWQETQYFGPGTRLLVL.

The chain carries TRBV5-1 and TRBJ2-7, with D possibly matching TRBD2 (5 bases). V lost 4 bases, J lost 5 bases, and 19 bases lay in between. The length of the CDR3 is 15 residues. CDR1 SGHRS and CDR2 YFSETQ come from the germline V gene. CDR3 bases: TGCGCCAGCAGCCACCCGCCGGGATCGTCTAACGAGCAGTACTTC. Its translation is CASSHPPGSSNEQYF.

J is TRBJ2-7 and V is TRBV7-9; 9 bases line up with TRBD1. The CDR3 is 14 amino acids. The germline V gene encodes CDR1 SEHNR and CDR2 FQNEAQ (reference sequence). V shed 4 bases, J shed 5 bases, and the junction held 6 bases outside the gene matches. CDR3 protein: CASSSRDRAHEQYF. For the CDR3, the DNA is TGTGCCAGCAGCTCCCGGGACAGGGCCCACGAGCAGTACTTC.

V and J are TRBV27 and TRBJ2-7; D might be TRBD2 (6 bases). The V end was cut by 3 bases, the J end by 4 bases, with 13 bases between. Germline loops: CDR1 MNHEY, CDR2 SMNVEV (reference sequence). This CDR3 is 14 amino acids long. The CDR3 sequence: CASSFQRGAYEQYF. In nucleotides, the CDR3 is TGTGCCAGCAGTTTTCAGCGCGGGGCTTACGAGCAGTACTTC.

The chain recombines TRBV5-1 with TRBJ1-2; D not resolved. The V gene lost 3 bases and the J gene lost 1 base, with 10 bases spanning the gap. This CDR3 comprises 14 residues. CDR1 is SGHRS and CDR2 is YFSETQ in the germline V gene. CDR3 loop: CASSSEGFNYGYTF. Written as DNA, the CDR3 is TGCGCCAGCAGCTCGGAGGGTTTTAACTATGGCTACACCTTC.

This clone has only one observation. J is TRBJ2-7 and V is TRBV6-5, with 8 bases aligning to TRBD2. The CDR3 length is 15 residues. Germline CDR1 and CDR2: MNHEY and SVGAGI. V lost 4 bases, J lost 0 bases, and 5 bases stayed unmatched. CDR3 in amino acids: CASSSGTSGSYEQYF. In DNA form, the CDR3 reads TGTGCCAGCAGTTCCGGGACTAGTGGCTCCTACGAGCAGTACTTC.

In DNA form, the CDR3 reads TGCGCCAGCAGCCCATACAGGGAAAATGAGCAGTTCTTC. Amino acid sequence: CASSPYRENEQFF. The chain carries TRBV5-1 and TRBJ2-1, with a tentative D call TRBD1 (6 bases). Germline V gene data show CDR1 as SGHRS and CDR2 as YFSETQ. Trimming pared 4 bases from V and 7 bases from J, leaving 12 bases between. This CDR3 spans 13 amino acids.

The chain carries TRBV29-1 and TRBJ2-7, with 7 bases that match TRBD1. From germline, CDR1 is SQVTM and CDR2 ANQGSEA. The junction had 6 bases not matched to a gene; V was cut back by 3 bases and J by 4 bases. This CDR3 is 13 amino acids long. As DNA, the CDR3 is TGCAGCGTTGAGGGGACAGTGAGGTACGAGCAGTACTTC. Residues: CSVEGTVRYEQYF.

The chain has TRBV5-6 and TRBJ2-6; 13 bases are shared with TRBD2. CDR3 size: 19 residues. Trimming at V came to 4 bases and at J to 1 base, leaving 8 bases not matched to a gene. Germline values: CDR1 SGHDT, CDR2 YYEEEE. In DNA, the CDR3 is TGTGCCAGCAGCAGCGGACTAGCGGGAGTCCTTTCTGGGGCCAACGTCCTGACTTTC. As protein: CASSSGLAGVLSGANVLTF.

This chain links TRBV12-3 or TRBV12-4 with TRBJ2-3, with TRBD2 as a possible D gene (6 bases). The germline V and J ends were trimmed by 3 bases and 11 bases, with 9 bases remaining between them. The CDR3 has 11 amino acids. CDR3 DNA: TGTGCCAGCAGTTTCCAAGCGGGGCAGTATTTT. It specifies CASSFQAGQYF.

Comment on this clone: Other DNA sequences in the same sample also yield this CDR3. The V call is TRBV18, the J call TRBJ2-5; possibly TRBD1 for D (5 bases). Trimming removed 2 bases from V and 4 bases from J, with 8 bases in between. The CDR3 loop spans 13 amino acids. CDR1 is KGHSH and CDR2 is LQKENI in the germline V gene. CDR3 sequence (DNA): TGTGCCAGCTCACCAGGGGCTGGAGAGACCCAGTACTTC. Translation gives CASSPGAGETQYF.